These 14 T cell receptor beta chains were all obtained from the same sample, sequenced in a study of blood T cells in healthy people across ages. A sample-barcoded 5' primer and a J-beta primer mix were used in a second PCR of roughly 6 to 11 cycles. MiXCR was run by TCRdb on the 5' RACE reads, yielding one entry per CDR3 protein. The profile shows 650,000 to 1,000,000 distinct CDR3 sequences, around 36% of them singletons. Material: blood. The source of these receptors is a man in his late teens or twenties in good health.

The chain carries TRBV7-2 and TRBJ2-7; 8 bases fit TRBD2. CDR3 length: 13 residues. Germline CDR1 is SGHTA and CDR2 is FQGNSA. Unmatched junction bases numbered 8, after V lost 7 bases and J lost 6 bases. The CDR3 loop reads CASNTAGVGEQYF. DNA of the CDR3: TGTGCCAGCAACACAGCGGGGGTGGGCGAGCAGTACTTC.

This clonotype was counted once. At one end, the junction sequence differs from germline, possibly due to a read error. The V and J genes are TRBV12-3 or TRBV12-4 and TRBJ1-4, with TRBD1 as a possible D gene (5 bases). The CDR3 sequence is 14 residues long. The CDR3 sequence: CASSLRQGNEKPFF. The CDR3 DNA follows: TGTGCCAGCAGTTTGAGGCAGGGTAATGAAAAACCGTTTTTT.

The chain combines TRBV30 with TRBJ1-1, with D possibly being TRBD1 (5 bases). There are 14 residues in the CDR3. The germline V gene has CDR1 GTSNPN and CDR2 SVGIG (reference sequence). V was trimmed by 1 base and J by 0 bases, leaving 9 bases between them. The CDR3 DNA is TGTGCCTGGAGTGAGGGGACGTTGAACACTGAAGCTTTCTTT. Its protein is CAWSEGTLNTEAFF. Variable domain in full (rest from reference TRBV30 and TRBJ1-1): SQTIHQWPATLVQPVGSPLSLECTVEGTSNPNLYWYRQAAGRGLQLLFYSVGIGQISSEVPQNLSASRPQDRQFILSSKKLLLSDSGFYLCAWSEGTLNTEAFFGQGTRLTVV.

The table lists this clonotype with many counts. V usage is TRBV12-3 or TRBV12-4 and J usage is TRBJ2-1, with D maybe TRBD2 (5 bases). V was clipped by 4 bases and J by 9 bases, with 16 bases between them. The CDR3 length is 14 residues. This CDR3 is CASSSLGERSEQFF. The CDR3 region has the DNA TGTGCCAGCAGTTCCCTTGGGGAGCGAAGTGAGCAGTTCTTC.

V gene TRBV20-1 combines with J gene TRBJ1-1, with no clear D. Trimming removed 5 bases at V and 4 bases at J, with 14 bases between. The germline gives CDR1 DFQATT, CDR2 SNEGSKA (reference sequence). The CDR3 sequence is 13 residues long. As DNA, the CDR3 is TGCAGTGCTTTGATTGCGGGGTCCACTGAAGCTTTCTTT. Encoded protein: CSALIAGSTEAFF.

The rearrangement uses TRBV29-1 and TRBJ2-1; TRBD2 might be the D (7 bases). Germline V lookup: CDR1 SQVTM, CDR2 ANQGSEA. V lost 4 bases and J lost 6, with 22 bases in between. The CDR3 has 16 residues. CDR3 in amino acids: CSVVSIRGASPNEQFF. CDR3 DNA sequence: TGCAGCGTTGTCAGTATCCGGGGGGCCTCCCCCAATGAGCAGTTCTTC.

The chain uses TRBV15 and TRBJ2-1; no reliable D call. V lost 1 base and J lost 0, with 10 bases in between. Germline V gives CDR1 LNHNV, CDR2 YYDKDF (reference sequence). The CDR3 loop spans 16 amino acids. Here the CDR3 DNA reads TGTGCCACCAGCAGAGTCGACCAGAGCTCCTACAATGAGCAGTTCTTC. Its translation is CATSRVDQSSYNEQFF.

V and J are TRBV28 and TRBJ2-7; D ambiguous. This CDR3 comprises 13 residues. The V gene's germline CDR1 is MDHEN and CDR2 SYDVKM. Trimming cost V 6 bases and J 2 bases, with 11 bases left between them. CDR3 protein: CASRPRTTYEQYF. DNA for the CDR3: TGTGCCAGCAGGCCCAGGACCACCTACGAGCAGTACTTC. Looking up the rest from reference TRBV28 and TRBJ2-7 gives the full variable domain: DVKVTQSSRYLVKRTGEKVFLECVQDMDHENMFWYRQDPGLGLRLIYFSYDVKMKEKGDIPEGYSVSREKKERFSLILESASTNQTSMYLCASRPRTTYEQYFGPGTRLTVT.

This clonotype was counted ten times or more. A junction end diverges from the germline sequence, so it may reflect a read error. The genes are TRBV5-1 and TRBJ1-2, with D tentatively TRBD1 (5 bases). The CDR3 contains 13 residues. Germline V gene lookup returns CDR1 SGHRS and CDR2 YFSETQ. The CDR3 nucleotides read TGTGCCAGCAGCCCGGGACCTAACTATGGCTACACCTTC. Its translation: CASSPGPNYGYTF.

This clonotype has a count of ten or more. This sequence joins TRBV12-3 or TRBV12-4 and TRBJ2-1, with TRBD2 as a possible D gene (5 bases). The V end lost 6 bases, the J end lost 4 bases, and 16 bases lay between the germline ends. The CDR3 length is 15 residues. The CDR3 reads CASRTGSGGYNEQFF. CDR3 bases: TGTGCCAGCAGGACTGGGAGCGGTGGATACAATGAGCAGTTCTTC.

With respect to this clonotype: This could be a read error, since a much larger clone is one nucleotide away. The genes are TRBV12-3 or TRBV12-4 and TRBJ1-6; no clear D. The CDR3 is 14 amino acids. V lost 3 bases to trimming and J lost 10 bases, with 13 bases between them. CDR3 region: CASSFRSENSPLHF. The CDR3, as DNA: TGTGCCAGCAGTTTCCGCTCGGAAAACTCACCCCTCCACTTT.

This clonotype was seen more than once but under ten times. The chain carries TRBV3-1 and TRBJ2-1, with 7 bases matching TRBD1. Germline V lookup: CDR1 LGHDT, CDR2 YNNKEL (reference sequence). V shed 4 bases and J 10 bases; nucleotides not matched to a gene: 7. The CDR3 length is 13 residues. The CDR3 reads CASSRDRPGEQFF. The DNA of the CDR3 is TGTGCCAGCAGCCGGGACAGACCAGGGGAGCAGTTCTTC.

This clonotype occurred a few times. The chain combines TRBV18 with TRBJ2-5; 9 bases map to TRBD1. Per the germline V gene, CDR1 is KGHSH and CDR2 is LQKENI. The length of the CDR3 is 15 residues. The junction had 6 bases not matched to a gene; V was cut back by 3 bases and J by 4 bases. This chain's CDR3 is CASSPRQGDGETQYF. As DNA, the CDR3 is TGTGCCAGCTCACCGCGACAGGGGGACGGAGAGACCCAGTACTTC.

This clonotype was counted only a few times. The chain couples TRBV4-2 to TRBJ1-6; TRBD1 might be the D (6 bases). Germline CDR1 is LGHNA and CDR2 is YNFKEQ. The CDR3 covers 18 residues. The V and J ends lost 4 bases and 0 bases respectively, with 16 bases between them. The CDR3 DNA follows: TGTGCCAGCAGCCTCGAGGGGGAGGGAATCTCCTATAATTCACCCCTCCACTTT. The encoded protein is CASSLEGEGISYNSPLHF.